These 17 T cell receptor beta chains share one sample of origin, sequenced in a study of beta chain features in type 1 diabetes. Study-level results: A moderate, significant TCRB CDR3 shortening appeared in type 1 diabetes across four CD4+ subsets.

All of the isolated RNA was reverse transcribed, so expressed TCRB transcripts were sequenced. TCRdb keeps only in-frame clones here, not all; method: immunoSEQ multiplex PCR. The table includes about 700,000 clones, 13% detected once. These receptors have no identified antigens. The sequenced sample was naive CD4+ T cells from blood. These receptors came from a man between 18 and 35 years old with type 1 diabetes.

The rearrangement links TRBV7-3 to TRBJ2-5; possibly TRBD1 for D (6 bases). CDR3 length equals 15 residues. Trimming took 0 bases from V and 3 from J, leaving 11 bases between them. From germline, CDR1 is SGHTA and CDR2 FQGTGA. The CDR3 nucleotides read TGTGCCAGCAGCTTAACCGGGACACTAAAAGAGACCCAGTACTTC. Translation gives CASSLTGTLKETQYF. The whole variable domain, remainder taken from reference TRBV7-3 and TRBJ2-5, is GAGVSQTPSNKVTEKGKYVELRCDPISGHTALYWYRQSLGQGPEFLIYFQGTGAADDSGLPNDRFFAVRPEGSVSTLKIQRTERGDSAVYLCASSLTGTLKETQYFGPGTRLLVL.

In this sample, this clone turned up a few times. This chain connects TRBV9 to TRBJ2-7; D gene uncertain. The CDR3 totals 16 residues. Germline V gene sequence: CDR1 SGDLS, CDR2 YYNGEE. The ends were cut back, 2 bases at V and 0 bases at J, with 15 bases in the middle. The CDR3 coding sequence is TGTGCCAGCAGCGTCCCCGGCCAGCCCAGCTCCTACGAGCAGTACTTC. Amino acid sequence: CASSVPGQPSSYEQYF. The variable domain in full, completed from reference TRBV9 and TRBJ2-7, reads DSGVTQTPKHLITATGQRVTLRCSPRSGDLSVYWYQQSLDQGLQFLIQYYNGEERAKGNILERFSAQQFPDLHSELNLSSLELGDSALYFCASSVPGQPSSYEQYFGPGTRLTVT.

This clone has only a few counts. The chain joins TRBV6-5 to TRBJ2-7, with D maybe TRBD1 (6 bases). The CDR3 runs 15 residues. CDR1 MNHEY and CDR2 SVGAGI come from the germline V gene. V lost 0 bases to trimming and J lost 3 bases, with 12 bases between them. CDR3 sequence reads: CASSYSGTLGYEQYF. CDR3 DNA sequence: TGTGCCAGCAGTTACTCAGGGACACTAGGCTACGAGCAGTACTTC.

The DNA of the CDR3 is TGTGCCAGCAGTGCGACGGGGGGCTCGGGAGTAGCTTTCTTT. Translation: CASSATGGSGVAFF. The V call is TRBV2, the J call TRBJ1-1, with a weak D call TRBD1 (6 bases). Trimming shortened V by 4 bases and J by 10 bases, and 19 bases separated the two germline ends. The CDR3 covers 14 residues. Per the germline V gene, CDR1 is SNHLY and CDR2 is FYNNEI.

This chain uses TRBV5-1 with TRBJ2-3; no firm D call. The CDR3 has 16 amino acids. Germline CDR1 is SGHRS and CDR2 is YFSETQ. The V gene lost 1 base and the J gene lost 0 bases, with 12 bases spanning the gap. CDR3 coding DNA: TGCGCCAGCAGCTTGCTACAGATTACTAGCACAGATACGCAGTATTTT. Residues: CASSLLQITSTDTQYF.

This chain connects TRBV29-1 to TRBJ2-7; D is possibly TRBD2 (5 bases). CDR3 length: 14 amino acids. V lost 4 bases and J 5 bases, leaving 18 bases between the germline ends. Germline CDR1 and CDR2: SQVTM and ANQGSEA. The CDR3 region has the DNA TGCAGCGTTGTGCCAGGACTTCACCGGGACGAGCAGTACTTC. Translated: CSVVPGLHRDEQYF.

This clone was seen repeatedly, ten times or more. Within the sample, other DNA sequences also encode this same CDR3. The chain uses TRBV7-9 and TRBJ2-5, with D unresolved. This CDR3 region has 10 residues. The germline gives CDR1 SEHNR, CDR2 FQNEAQ (reference sequence). V was shortened by 5 bases and J by 7 bases, with 5 bases between the two germline ends. CDR3: CASSPGTQYF. CDR3 nucleotide sequence: TGTGCCAGCAGCCCGGGGACCCAGTACTTC.

The V gene is TRBV30, the J gene TRBJ1-2, with a possible D match to TRBD1 (5 bases). The ends were cut back, 4 bases at V and 7 bases at J, with 16 bases in the middle. Germline V lookup: CDR1 GTSNPN, CDR2 SVGIG (reference sequence). The CDR3 sequence is 13 residues long. Here the CDR3 reads CAWTAGTAVGYTF. For the CDR3, the DNA is TGTGCCTGGACCGCCGGGACGGCGGTTGGCTACACCTTC. Full variable domain (remainder filled in from reference TRBV30 and TRBJ1-2): SQTIHQWPATLVQPVGSPLSLECTVEGTSNPNLYWYRQAAGRGLQLLFYSVGIGQISSEVPQNLSASRPQDRQFILSSKKLLLSDSGFYLCAWTAGTAVGYTFGSGTRLTVV.

Worth noting for this clone: One end of the junction is discordant with germline, which a read error may explain. This sequence joins TRBV6-5 and TRBJ2-3; D may be TRBD1 or TRBD2 (6 bases each). The germline V gene has CDR1 MNHEY and CDR2 SVGAGI. The CDR3 loop spans 13 amino acids. The CDR3 coding sequence is TGCGCCGGGGGCGTCGGGGGCACAGATACGCAGTATTTT. Protein sequence: CAGGVGGTDTQYF.

This clone was picked up a small number of times. The chain combines TRBV6-5 with TRBJ1-1; no clear D gene. CDR1 and CDR2 (germline): MNHEY, SVGAGI. Trimming took off 0 bases at V and 1 base at J, with 12 bases between the two ends. CDR3 length equals 16 residues. The CDR3 DNA reads TGTGCCAGCAGTTACTCGAGGCAAAGGGCGAACACTGAAGCTTTCTTT. Translating gives CASSYSRQRANTEAFF.

This clone has a handful of counts. The rearrangement uses TRBV2 and TRBJ2-1; 10 positions agree with TRBD2. CDR1 is SNHLY, CDR2 FYNNEI, per germline. CDR3 length equals 17 residues. The ends lost 6 bases at V and 0 bases at J; junction bases unmatched: 8. The CDR3 reads CASRSSGGLSSYNEQFF. The CDR3, as DNA: TGTGCCAGCAGGAGTAGCGGGGGGCTGAGCTCCTACAATGAGCAGTTCTTC.

This clone has only a few counts. The CDR3 sequence is CASSDVIYGYTF. CDR3 nucleotide sequence: TGTGCCAGCAGTGATGTAATATACGGCTACACCTTC. The J gene is TRBJ1-2, the V gene TRBV25-1; D is undetermined. CDR3 length: 12 amino acids. The V end lost 3 bases, the J end lost 8 bases, and 10 bases lay between the germline ends. Germline assignment: CDR1 MGHDK and CDR2 SYGVNS.

This clone was counted only a few times. V and J are TRBV4-1 and TRBJ2-5; unclear D gene. The CDR3 spans 13 residues. With 2 bases removed from V and 5 bases from J, the gap between germline ends came to 9 bases. Germline assignment: CDR1 MGHRA and CDR2 YSYEKL. The CDR3 region is CASSQLLRETQYF. CDR3 nucleotide sequence: TGCGCCAGCAGCCAACTTCTGCGGGAGACCCAGTACTTC.

J is TRBJ1-6 and V is TRBV9; TRBD1 is a possible D gene (5 bases). The V end was cut by 0 bases, the J end by 8 bases, with 12 bases between. The CDR3 is made up of 15 amino acids. Germline loops: CDR1 SGDLS, CDR2 YYNGEE. The CDR3 loop reads CASSVGDPAHSPLHF. The CDR3 region has the DNA TGTGCCAGCAGCGTAGGGGACCCAGCCCATTCACCCCTCCACTTT.

The genes are TRBV2 and TRBJ1-5; no reliable D call. Looked up from germline, CDR1 is SNHLY and CDR2 is FYNNEI. The CDR3 extends over 14 amino acids. Trimming pared 8 bases from V and 5 bases from J, leaving 16 bases between. DNA of the CDR3: TGTGCCAGCGGATTGACAAGGAGCGATCAGCCCCAGCATTTT. Encoded protein: CASGLTRSDQPQHF.

The chain is built from TRBV7-3 and TRBJ2-2; D is perhaps TRBD1 (6 bases). Germline V gene sequence: CDR1 SGHTA, CDR2 FQGTGA. This CDR3 comprises 16 residues. With 4 bases removed from V and 0 bases from J, the gap between germline ends came to 12 bases. CDR3 in DNA: TGTGCCAGCAGCTCCCAGGGGACACCGAACACCGGGGAGCTGTTTTTT. Amino acid sequence: CASSSQGTPNTGELFF.

In its sample, this clone was seen a few times. The rearrangement uses TRBV7-6 and TRBJ2-1; D may match TRBD1 or TRBD2 (5 bases each). Germline V gives CDR1 SGHVS, CDR2 FNYEAQ. V shed 5 bases and J shed 5 bases, with 13 bases lying between them. There are 14 residues in the CDR3. DNA of the CDR3: TGTGCCAGCAGCCGCCGGCAGGGACACAATGAGCAGTTCTTC. Amino acids: CASSRRQGHNEQFF.